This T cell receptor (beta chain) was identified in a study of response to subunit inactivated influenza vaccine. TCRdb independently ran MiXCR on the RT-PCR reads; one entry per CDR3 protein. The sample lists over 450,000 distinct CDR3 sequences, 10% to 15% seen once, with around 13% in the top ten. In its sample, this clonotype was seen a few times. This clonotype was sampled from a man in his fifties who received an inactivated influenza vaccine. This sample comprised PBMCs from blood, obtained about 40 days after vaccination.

CDR3 DNA: TGCGCCAGCAGCGGACAGGGGGCCGTAGAGACCCAGTACTTC. It is translated as CASSGQGAVETQYF. V and J are TRBV5-1 and TRBJ2-5, with 11 bases aligning to TRBD1. J lost 4 bases, V lost 4 bases, and 3 bases had no gene match. The germline CDR1 and CDR2 sequences are SGHRS and YFSETQ. The CDR3 is 14 residues long.